The clone carrying this TCR beta chain was seen a few times. What it binds is unknown. Germline V gene lookup returns CDR1 KGHDR and CDR2 SFDVKD. The CDR3 has 13 amino acids. V lost 4 bases and J 10 bases, leaving 13 bases between the germline ends. In preparing bulk TCR libraries, previously described methods and listed TCR primers were used. MiXCR, run by TCRdb on the PCR reads, gives a single entry per CDR3 protein. The sample contains 90,000 or so distinct CDR3 sequences, about 23% of which appear only once. This sample is part of a study of molecular identifiers for immune sequencing clone quantification. Findings and caveats of the study: Spiked TCR RNA from one Jurkat cell reportedly showed up when mixed among one million naive cells.

Material: naive CD8+ T cells from blood, with Jurkat cell RNA spiked in. Subset given: FACS-sorted CD8+CD4-CCR7+CD45RA+ naive T cells. The origin of this receptor is a human donor in good health. Some libraries in this study had Jurkat cell RNA spiked in. The chain uses TRBV24-1 and TRBJ1-5; D remains ambiguous. The CDR3, as DNA: TGTGCCACCAGTGACCGCTACGGTTCCCCCCAGCATTTT. This gives the protein CATSDRYGSPQHF.